These 28 T cell receptor beta chains came from one sample sequenced in a study of blood T cell repertoires in COVID-19. Profiled with immunoSEQ multiplex PCR; TCRdb holds only in-frame clones, not every one. The table has 190,000 or so clones, roughly four fifths seen once. Sequencing was performed on PBMCs or T cells enriched from blood (not recorded which). The receptors were sampled from a man aged 35 to 55 who had recovered from COVID-19.

The rearrangement joins TRBV14 to TRBJ1-2; no reliable D call. The V end lost 1 base, the J end lost 4 bases, and 4 bases lay between the germline ends. Germline V gene data show CDR1 as SGHDN and CDR2 as FVKESK. The CDR3 consists of 12 residues. The CDR3 loop is CASSQGVYGYTF. The CDR3 DNA reads as TGTGCCAGCAGCCAAGGAGTCTATGGCTACACCTTC. Together with reference TRBV14 and TRBJ1-2, the CDR3 gives the full variable domain: EAGVTQFPSHSVIEKGQTVTLRCDPISGHDNLYWYRRVMGKEIKFLLHFVKESKQDESGMPNNRFLAERTGGTYSTLKVQPAELEDSGVYFCASSQGVYGYTFGSGTRLTVV.

The rearrangement uses TRBV7-9 and TRBJ1-1; TRBD1 might be the D (5 bases). CDR3 length: 15 residues. Germline CDR1 and CDR2: SEHNR and FQNEAQ (reference sequence). The V gene lost 0 bases and the J gene lost 1 base, with 9 bases spanning the gap. As DNA, the CDR3 is TGTGCCAGCAGCTTAGCGGACACCAGGAACACTGAAGCTTTCTTT. It specifies CASSLADTRNTEAFF.

The chain carries TRBV3-1 (or the pseudogene TRBV3-2) and TRBJ1-3; weak D call: TRBD1 (5 bases). V was clipped by 3 bases and J by 4 bases, with 10 bases between them. Germline assignment: CDR1 LGHDT and CDR2 YNNKEL (reference sequence). The CDR3 is 14 amino acids. CDR3 nucleotides: TGTGCCAGCAGCCAGGGGGGTTTCGGAAACACCATATATTTT. Protein: CASSQGGFGNTIYF.

The chain is built from TRBV4-3 and TRBJ1-1; 12 bases match TRBD1. The V gene end was trimmed by 4 bases and the J gene end by 3 bases; junction bases not matched to a gene: 9. Germline V lookup: CDR1 LGHNA, CDR2 YSLEER. The CDR3 length is 17 residues. CDR3 in DNA: TGCGCCAGCAGCCTTGGGACAGGGGGCTTTGGAGACACTGAAGCTTTCTTT. Its translation: CASSLGTGGFGDTEAFF.

On this clone itself: Germline and junction disagree at one end, which may indicate a read error. The chain combines TRBV3-1 (or the pseudogene TRBV3-2) with TRBJ2-7; D might be TRBD1 (6 bases). This CDR3 region has 17 residues. Germline V lookup: CDR1 LGHDT, CDR2 YNNKEL (reference sequence). The CDR3 sequence: CASTQAAGAPSIYEQYF. As DNA, the CDR3 is TGTGCCAGCACCCAAGCGGCAGGGGCCCCCTCGATCTACGAGCAGTACTTC.

V usage is TRBV18 and J usage is TRBJ2-1; 8 bases match TRBD2. This CDR3 has 15 amino acids. Per germline, CDR1 KGHSH and CDR2 LQKENI. V gave up 3 bases and J gave up 5 bases; unmatched junction bases: 6. CDR3 sequence reads: CASSPVAGSHNEQFF. The CDR3 bases are TGTGCCAGCTCACCTGTAGCGGGGTCTCACAATGAGCAGTTCTTC.

The chain has TRBV2 and TRBJ2-5; TRBD2 matches 7 bases. The germline gives CDR1 SNHLY, CDR2 FYNNEI. The V gene end was trimmed by 6 bases and the J gene end by 5 bases; junction bases not matched to a gene: 9. The CDR3 runs to 14 residues. The CDR3 DNA is TGTGCCAGCAGAACCGGGACTACAGCGGAGACCCAGTACTTC. Translated, it gives CASRTGTTAETQYF.

The chain uses TRBV7-2 and TRBJ1-6, with D perhaps matching TRBD1 (5 bases). CDR1 and CDR2 (germline): SGHTA, FQGNSA. The CDR3 consists of 15 residues. The V gene lost 0 bases and the J gene lost 7 bases, with 10 bases spanning the gap. CDR3 in amino acids: CASSLAGRENSPLHF. The CDR3 DNA follows: TGTGCCAGCAGCTTAGCGGGCAGGGAAAATTCACCCCTCCACTTT.

The chain employs TRBV11-1 and TRBJ2-1; TRBD1 agrees at 12 bases. V was pared by 2 bases and J by 9 bases, with 8 bases of the junction left unmatched. The CDR3 has 16 amino acids. CDR1 SGHAT and CDR2 FQDESV come from the germline V gene (reference sequence). The CDR3 nucleotides read TGTGCCAGCAGCTTATTTATGGGACAGGGGGCTGGTGAGCAGTTCTTC. Protein sequence: CASSLFMGQGAGEQFF.

The J gene is TRBJ2-7, the V gene TRBV4-2; D is perhaps TRBD2 (6 bases). CDR3 length equals 14 residues. CDR1 is LGHNA and CDR2 is YNFKEQ in the germline V gene. V was cut by 2 bases and J by 6 bases, with 14 bases left in between. CDR3: CASSQLLGGREQYF. In DNA form, the CDR3 reads TGTGCCAGCAGCCAACTTCTAGGAGGGCGCGAGCAGTACTTC.

The chain uses TRBV18 and TRBJ1-1; 9 bases agree with TRBD1. This CDR3 region has 15 residues. V was clipped by 3 bases and J by 1 base; unmatched bases: 3. Germline CDR1 and CDR2: KGHSH and LQKENI. As DNA, the CDR3 is TGTGCCAGCTCACCGGGACAGGGTTCGAACACTGAAGCTTTCTTT. Its protein is CASSPGQGSNTEAFF.

The V and J genes are TRBV7-9 and TRBJ1-5; possibly TRBD1 for D (6 bases). The V and J ends lost 0 bases and 9 bases respectively, with 21 bases between them. The CDR3 totals 17 residues. CDR1 SEHNR and CDR2 FQNEAQ come from the germline V gene (reference sequence). CDR3 region: CASSLADRLGKNAPQHF. Written as DNA, the CDR3 is TGTGCCAGCAGCTTAGCGGACAGACTGGGTAAAAATGCGCCCCAGCATTTT.

This clone has at least ten counts. This chain joins TRBV18 and TRBJ1-2, with TRBD1 identical over 8 bases. This CDR3 comprises 13 residues. Looked up from germline, CDR1 is KGHSH and CDR2 is LQKENI. With 5 bases clipped from V and 4 bases from J, the junction kept 3 bases outside the gene matches. CDR3 sequence reads: CASSVTGGYGYTF. Here the CDR3 DNA reads TGTGCCAGCTCAGTAACAGGGGGCTATGGCTACACCTTC.

The genes are TRBV28 and TRBJ1-1, with a tentative D call TRBD1 (5 bases). Trimming left V 5 bases short and J 0 bases short, with 16 bases between. CDR3 length: 16 amino acids. Germline values: CDR1 MDHEN, CDR2 SYDVKM. The CDR3, as DNA: TGTGCCAGCAGTCCCACCGTAGTGGGGCTGAACACTGAAGCTTTCTTT. The encoded protein is CASSPTVVGLNTEAFF.

The J gene is TRBJ1-1, the V gene TRBV5-6; 7 bases line up with TRBD1. CDR1 is SGHDT and CDR2 is YYEEEE in the germline V gene. Trimming removed 4 bases from V and 1 base from J; junction bases left unmatched: 7. The CDR3 has 15 residues. CDR3 region: CASSLMTGRNTEAFF. CDR3 nucleotides: TGTGCCAGCAGCCTAATGACAGGGAGGAACACTGAAGCTTTCTTT.

CDR3 residues: CASSKYRENEQFF. The CDR3, as DNA: TGTGCCAGTAGTAAATACAGGGAAAATGAGCAGTTCTTC. This chain uses TRBV19 with TRBJ2-1; D is possibly TRBD1 (6 bases). V lost 4 bases and J lost 7, with 11 bases in between. Germline CDR1 reads LNHDA; CDR2 reads SQIVND (reference sequence). The CDR3 has 13 amino acids.

This chain uses TRBV2 with TRBJ2-3; the match to TRBD2 covers 12 bases. The CDR3 sequence is 15 residues long. The germline CDR1 and CDR2 sequences are SNHLY and FYNNEI. After removal of 4 bases from V and 6 bases from J, the junction contained 5 bases not matched to a gene. CDR3 nucleotide sequence: TGTGCCAGCAGTGGGGCTAGCGGGGGGGCGGATACGCAGTATTTT. Protein product: CASSGASGGADTQYF.

This chain links TRBV5-6 with TRBJ1-1; 7 nucleotides align to TRBD1. The junction had 3 bases not matched to a gene; V was cut back by 1 base and J by 3 bases. The length of the CDR3 is 14 residues. Germline V lookup: CDR1 SGHDT, CDR2 YYEEEE. The CDR3 nucleotides are TGTGCCAGCAGCTTGATGGGACAGTACACTGAAGCTTTCTTT. Its translation is CASSLMGQYTEAFF.

The chain uses TRBV27 and TRBJ2-7, with D hard to call. This CDR3 has 14 amino acids. V was pared by 1 base and J by 5 bases, with 12 bases between. Per the germline V gene, CDR1 is MNHEY and CDR2 is SMNVEV (reference sequence). The CDR3 nucleotides are TGTGCCAGCAGTTTATATGCAGGTAACAACGAGCAGTACTTC. The encoded protein is CASSLYAGNNEQYF.

The chain carries TRBV7-2 and TRBJ1-2; possible D gene TRBD1, 5 bases. Between the trimmed V and J ends, which lost 7 bases and 4 bases, there was a span of 16 bases. Germline CDR1 reads SGHTA; CDR2 reads FQGNSA. This CDR3 is 14 amino acids long. CDR3 sequence reads: CASTVGLGGYGYTF. The DNA for the CDR3 is TGTGCCAGCACCGTCGGACTCGGGGGCTATGGCTACACCTTC. Filled out from reference TRBV7-2 and TRBJ1-2, the complete variable domain reads GAGVSQSPSNKVTEKGKDVELRCDPISGHTALYWYRQSLGQGLEFLIYFQGNSAPDKSGLPSDRFSAERTGGSVSTLTIQRTQQEDSAVYLCASTVGLGGYGYTFGSGTRLTVV.

CDR3 residues: CSVGPAGPSTEAFF. The CDR3 DNA reads TGCAGCGTTGGCCCGGCGGGCCCCAGCACTGAAGCTTTCTTT. The rearrangement joins TRBV29-1 to TRBJ1-1, with D uncertain. V lost 4 bases to trimming and J lost 4 bases, with 16 bases between them. In germline, CDR1 is SQVTM, CDR2 ANQGSEA. The CDR3 covers 14 residues. The full variable domain, rest sourced from reference TRBV29-1 and TRBJ1-1, is SAVISQKPSRDICQRGTSLTIQCQVDSQVTMMFWYRQQPGQSLTLIATANQGSEATYESGFVIDKFPISRPNLTFSTLTVSNMSPEDSSIYLCSVGPAGPSTEAFFGQGTRLTVV.

This rearrangement joins TRBV6-5 to TRBJ1-1; 7 nucleotides align to TRBD1. The germline gives CDR1 MNHEY, CDR2 SVGAGI. The V gene end was trimmed by 5 bases and the J gene end by 0 bases; junction bases not matched to a gene: 3. This CDR3 is built from 14 residues. CDR3 coding DNA: TGTGCCAGCAGTCGGGACAGCTTGAACACTGAAGCTTTCTTT. It specifies CASSRDSLNTEAFF.

The V and J genes are TRBV7-2 and TRBJ1-3; TRBD1 might be the D (6 bases). V dropped 6 bases and J dropped 2 bases, with 14 bases sitting between them. The germline gives CDR1 SGHTA, CDR2 FQGNSA. The CDR3 is 15 residues long. The CDR3 here is CASSRNAGAGNTIYF. DNA for the CDR3: TGTGCCAGCAGTCGAAATGCAGGGGCTGGAAACACCATATATTTT. The whole variable domain, remainder taken from reference TRBV7-2 and TRBJ1-3, is GAGVSQSPSNKVTEKGKDVELRCDPISGHTALYWYRQSLGQGLEFLIYFQGNSAPDKSGLPSDRFSAERTGGSVSTLTIQRTQQEDSAVYLCASSRNAGAGNTIYFGEGSWLTVV.

This chain joins TRBV19 and TRBJ1-1, with D perhaps TRBD1 (5 bases). Germline assignment: CDR1 LNHDA and CDR2 SQIVND (reference sequence). Trimming removed 8 bases at V and 1 base at J, with 14 bases between. The length of the CDR3 is 14 residues. For the CDR3, the DNA is TGTGCCAGTGCCCCAGTGGGGGGGAACACTGAAGCTTTCTTT. It encodes CASAPVGGNTEAFF.

This chain connects TRBV30 to TRBJ1-2; 8 bases line up with TRBD1. The germline V gene has CDR1 GTSNPN and CDR2 SVGIG (reference sequence). V lost 8 bases and J lost 7; bases outside the gene matches: 18. This CDR3 is 15 amino acids long. CDR3 nucleotide sequence: TGTGCCCGTAAATCTACCAGGACAGGGCCCTCTGGCTACACCTTC. Amino acid sequence: CARKSTRTGPSGYTF.

The chain recombines TRBV6-5 with TRBJ1-6, with D unclear. V gave up 1 base and J gave up 10 bases, with 14 bases separating them. This CDR3 region has 15 residues. Germline lookup yields CDR1 MNHEY and CDR2 SVGAGI. CDR3 DNA: TGTGCCAGCAGTTACTGGAGACCGCGGGAGTCACCCCTCCACTTT. It encodes CASSYWRPRESPLHF.

The chain carries TRBV6-1 and TRBJ1-4, with D maybe TRBD1 (6 bases). This CDR3 is built from 18 residues. Germline CDR1 is MNHNS and CDR2 is SASEGT. V shed 4 bases and J shed 8 bases, with 26 bases lying between them. As DNA, the CDR3 is TGTGCCAGCAGTGTTGGGTGGTTTCGCAGGGACACATCAGAAAAACTGTTTTTT. Protein: CASSVGWFRRDTSEKLFF.

The J gene is TRBJ1-4, the V gene TRBV19; 7 bases match TRBD1. Looked up from germline, CDR1 is LNHDA and CDR2 is SQIVND (reference sequence). The CDR3 sequence is 15 residues long. V dropped 6 bases and J dropped 0; count of bases not matched to a gene: 4. The CDR3 region has the DNA TGTGCCAGTAGCGGGACAGCAGCAACTAATGAAAAACTGTTTTTT. Translated: CASSGTAATNEKLFF.